This paragraph covers one T cell receptor (beta chain) sequence. Some clones are missing from TCRdb's copy, which holds only in-frame ones; the method was immunoSEQ multiplex PCR. The sample consists of about 19,000 clones, roughly 79% of them appearing once. These data belong to a study of OX40 agonist ivuxolimab in advanced cancers. Study information: The dose of intravenous ivuxolimab that patients received every 2 weeks ranged from 0.01 to 10 mg/kg. Previous treatment with anti-PD-1, anti-PD-L1 or anti-CTLA-4 therapy was allowed; 40% had received some.

Germline loops: CDR1 MGHRA, CDR2 YSYEKL. V lost 1 base, J lost 7 bases, and 5 bases stayed unmatched. CDR3 length equals 15 residues. The sample consisted of CD4+ or CD8+ T cells sorted from blood, taken in a trial of the OX40 agonist ivuxolimab. This clonotype was obtained from an adult with an advanced solid tumor such as melanoma, head and neck, liver or kidney cancer. The chain combines TRBV4-1 with TRBJ2-1; 9 positions match TRBD1. In DNA, the CDR3 is TGCGCCAGCAGCCAAGCCGGGACAGGGCGGAATGAGCAGTTCTTC. Translated, it gives CASSQAGTGRNEQFF.